The 15 T cell receptor beta chains presented below share a single source sample, sequenced in a study of CD8 T cells in ankylosing spondylitis. TCRdb recomputed calls from the 5' RACE reads with MiXCR, one row per CDR3 protein. Among about 270,000 distinct CDR3 sequences listed, roughly 32% were seen once. The sample taken for sequencing was blood, either unsorted or a sorted T cell fraction (not recorded which). The receptors derive from a male donor with ankylosing spondylitis or in good health (not recorded which).

The V call is TRBV12-3 or TRBV12-4, the J call TRBJ2-7; a weak D match, TRBD1 (5 bases). Trimming took 10 bases from V and 3 from J, leaving 10 bases between them. The length of the CDR3 is 11 residues. The CDR3 DNA reads as TGTGCCACAACGCAGGGCTACGAGCAGTACTTC. Translation: CATTQGYEQYF.

This clonotype was counted only a few times. V and J are TRBV27 and TRBJ1-4; D not certain. V gave up 0 bases and J gave up 5 bases, with 10 bases separating them. Germline CDR1 and CDR2: MNHEY and SMNVEV (reference sequence). This CDR3 contains 15 residues. The CDR3, as DNA: TGTGCCAGCAGTTTATCGTTAGCAGTGAATGAAAAACTGTTTTTT. This translates into CASSLSLAVNEKLFF.

The table lists this clonotype with a few counts. The J gene is TRBJ1-5, the V gene TRBV20-1; D is ambiguous. The CDR3 is 14 residues long. Trimming took 0 bases from V and 0 from J, leaving 6 bases between them. Looked up from germline, CDR1 is DFQATT and CDR2 is SNEGSKA (reference sequence). CDR3: CSARETNSNQPQHF. The CDR3, as DNA: TGCAGTGCTAGAGAGACCAATAGCAATCAGCCCCAGCATTTT.

The rearrangement joins TRBV20-1 to TRBJ1-2, with 11 bases aligning to TRBD1. The J segment lost 7 bases and the V segment lost 1 base, leaving 5 bases of the junction unmatched. Germline values: CDR1 DFQATT, CDR2 SNEGSKA (reference sequence). This CDR3 is built from 14 residues. For the CDR3, the DNA is TGCAGTGCTAGAGGAGGACAGGGGGCGCCTGGCTACACCTTC. Its protein is CSARGGQGAPGYTF.

The chain recombines TRBV9 with TRBJ1-5; 7 positions match TRBD1. Germline V gives CDR1 SGDLS, CDR2 YYNGEE. Germline trimming cut 4 bases from V and 3 bases from J; bases unmatched to any gene: 4. CDR3 length: 14 amino acids. CDR3 sequence: CASSRDSSNQPQHF. The CDR3 coding sequence is TGTGCCAGCAGCAGGGACAGTTCCAATCAGCCCCAGCATTTT.

The table lists this clonotype with a few counts. The rearrangement joins TRBV20-1 to TRBJ1-2; 10 bases agree with TRBD1. The CDR3 loop spans 15 amino acids. The germline gives CDR1 DFQATT, CDR2 SNEGSKA (reference sequence). The V segment lost 5 bases and the J segment 4 bases; nucleotides outside the gene matches: 10. The CDR3 spells CSAFPGQGGTYGYTF. CDR3 in DNA: TGCAGTGCTTTCCCCGGACAGGGGGGAACCTATGGCTACACCTTC.

The rearrangement links TRBV9 to TRBJ2-1, with 9 positions matching TRBD2. V lost 4 bases and J lost 5; bases outside the gene matches: 16. This CDR3 region has 18 residues. Per germline, CDR1 SGDLS and CDR2 YYNGEE. CDR3 sequence (DNA): TGTGCCAGCAGCTCCTCGCGGCTAGCGGGGACCTCTAACAATGAGCAGTTCTTC. This codes for CASSSSRLAGTSNNEQFF.

This clonotype has at least ten counts. The chain couples TRBV29-1 to TRBJ2-1; 11 nucleotides line up with TRBD1. Germline trimming cut 7 bases from V and 9 bases from J; bases unmatched to any gene: 11. Looked up from germline, CDR1 is SQVTM and CDR2 is ANQGSEA. This CDR3 is 14 amino acids long. CDR3 bases: TGCAGCGCCGAGAAGGGACAGGGGGTGGGTGAGCAGTTCTTC. Translation: CSAEKGQGVGEQFF.

This clonotype was observed a few times. The rearrangement links TRBV7-9 to TRBJ2-7, with 7 positions matching TRBD2. J was trimmed by 6 bases and V by 3 bases; bases with no gene match: 2. The length of the CDR3 is 12 residues. Per the germline V gene, CDR1 is SEHNR and CDR2 is FQNEAQ (reference sequence). The CDR3 nucleotides read TGTGCCAGCAGCTTTTCGGGGGGCGAGCAGTACTTC. Translation: CASSFSGGEQYF. The full variable domain, with the rest looked up from reference TRBV7-9 and TRBJ2-7, is DTGVSQNPRHKITKRGQNVTFRCDPISEHNRLYWYRQTLGQGPEFLTYFQNEAQLEKSRLLSDRFSAERPKGSFSTLEIQRTEQGDSAMYLCASSFSGGEQYFGPGTRLTVT.

The table lists this clonotype with a few counts. The chain links TRBV29-1 to TRBJ1-2, with unresolved D. The length of the CDR3 is 13 residues. The germline CDR1 and CDR2 sequences are SQVTM and ANQGSEA. Trimming pared 1 base from V and 2 bases from J, leaving 8 bases between. The CDR3 DNA sequence: TGCAGCGTTGAAGGGGGTCAGAACTATGGCTACACCTTC. Residues: CSVEGGQNYGYTF. Full variable domain (remainder filled in from reference TRBV29-1 and TRBJ1-2): SAVISQKPSRDICQRGTSLTIQCQVDSQVTMMFWYRQQPGQSLTLIATANQGSEATYESGFVIDKFPISRPNLTFSTLTVSNMSPEDSSIYLCSVEGGQNYGYTFGSGTRLTVV.

V and J are TRBV5-1 and TRBJ1-1; tentatively, D is TRBD1 (6 bases). Germline CDR1 is SGHRS and CDR2 is YFSETQ. This CDR3 has 14 residues. V was pared by 0 bases and J by 4 bases, with 10 bases between. For the CDR3, the DNA is TGCGCCAGCAGCTTGGAAACAGGGTTCACTGAAGCTTTCTTT. As protein: CASSLETGFTEAFF. The variable domain in full, completed from reference TRBV5-1 and TRBJ1-1, reads KAGVTQTPRYLIKTRGQQVTLSCSPISGHRSVSWYQQTPGQGLQFLFEYFSETQRNKGNFPGRFSGRQFSNSRSEMNVSTLELGDSALYLCASSLETGFTEAFFGQGTRLTVV.

V usage is TRBV20-1 and J usage is TRBJ2-5, with D perhaps given as TRBD1 or TRBD2 (7 bases each). This CDR3 spans 15 amino acids. V was trimmed by 0 bases and J by 4 bases, leaving 15 bases between them. The germline gives CDR1 DFQATT, CDR2 SNEGSKA (reference sequence). The CDR3 region is CSAREVTGRAETQYF. The CDR3 nucleotides read TGCAGTGCTAGAGAGGTGACAGGGAGGGCAGAGACCCAGTACTTC.

This rearrangement joins TRBV5-5 to TRBJ2-3, with TRBD1 matching over 7 bases. Unmatched junction bases numbered 8, after V lost 4 bases and J lost 6 bases. Germline values: CDR1 SGHKS, CDR2 YYEKEE (reference sequence). This CDR3 region has 14 residues. The CDR3 is CASSGPDRKDTQYF. The CDR3 bases are TGTGCCAGCAGCGGCCCGGACAGGAAGGATACGCAGTATTTT. Drawing the rest from reference TRBV5-5 and TRBJ2-3, the complete variable domain is DAGVTQSPTHLIKTRGQQVTLRCSPISGHKSVSWYQQVLGQGPQFIFQYYEKEERGRGNFPDRFSARQFPNYSSELNVNALLLGDSALYLCASSGPDRKDTQYFGPGTRLTVL.

The chain joins TRBV27 to TRBJ1-5, with D perhaps matching TRBD1 (5 bases). The CDR3 extends over 15 amino acids. V dropped 1 base and J dropped 6 bases, with 13 bases sitting between them. Germline V lookup: CDR1 MNHEY, CDR2 SMNVEV (reference sequence). The CDR3 sequence is CASSLFRGVGQPQHF. The CDR3 DNA sequence: TGTGCCAGCAGTTTATTTCGGGGGGTGGGTCAGCCCCAGCATTTT.

In this sample, this clonotype turned up a few times. The chain recombines TRBV5-1 with TRBJ1-3; 12 nucleotides agree with TRBD1. This CDR3 has 15 amino acids. The junction had 1 base not matched to a gene; V was cut back by 4 bases and J by 2 bases. Germline CDR1 and CDR2: SGHRS and YFSETQ. The CDR3 nucleotides read TGCGCCAGCAGCGGGACAGGGGGCACTGGAAACACCATATATTTT. Amino acids: CASSGTGGTGNTIYF. The full variable domain, completed using reference TRBV5-1 and TRBJ1-3, is KAGVTQTPRYLIKTRGQQVTLSCSPISGHRSVSWYQQTPGQGLQFLFEYFSETQRNKGNFPGRFSGRQFSNSRSEMNVSTLELGDSALYLCASSGTGGTGNTIYFGEGSWLTVV.